Below, 22 T cell receptor beta chains from the same sample are listed, as sequenced in a study of T cells in localized non-small cell lung cancer. Using immunoSEQ multiplex PCR, the repertoire was profiled, and TCRdb retains in-frame clones only, with some absent. Here the sample spans approximately 70,000 clones, 81% being singletons. Sequencing was performed on PBMCs, taken before any cancer treatment. These receptors came from a man aged 35 to 69 with stage II lung adenocarcinoma.

This chain uses TRBV5-1 with TRBJ2-7; D is unresolved. The germline V gene has CDR1 SGHRS and CDR2 YFSETQ. The ends were cut back, 0 bases at V and 2 bases at J, with 3 bases in the middle. The CDR3 totals 12 residues. The CDR3 is CASSLGTYEQYF. The CDR3 nucleotides are TGCGCCAGCAGCTTGGGTACCTACGAGCAGTACTTC.

This clone was seen a few times. The V and J genes are TRBV6-5 and TRBJ2-1; 9 bases are a match to TRBD1. The CDR3 covers 15 residues. Trimming at V came to 5 bases and at J to 2 bases, leaving 4 bases not matched to a gene. The V gene's germline CDR1 is MNHEY and CDR2 SVGAGI. The CDR3 DNA follows: TGTGCCAGCAGTAGGAGACAGGGGGCCTACAATGAGCAGTTCTTC. This translates into CASSRRQGAYNEQFF.

This clone appeared once. The chain uses TRBV5-1 and TRBJ1-2; unclear D gene. The length of the CDR3 is 16 residues. Germline CDR1 SGHRS, CDR2 YFSETQ. Trimming removed 0 bases from V and 6 bases from J, with 18 bases in between. Here the CDR3 DNA reads TGCGCCAGCAGCTTGGAATCCGGACGCCCAGTAAATGGCTACACCTTC. Translating it yields CASSLESGRPVNGYTF.

The chain combines TRBV14 with TRBJ2-1; 7 bases line up with TRBD2. There are 15 residues in the CDR3. V lost 4 bases, J lost 5 bases, and 8 bases stayed unmatched. Germline CDR1 and CDR2: SGHDN and FVKESK. The CDR3 coding sequence is TGTGCCAGCAGCCCGTTCCGGACTAGTAACAATGAGCAGTTCTTC. This sequence encodes CASSPFRTSNNEQFF.

The chain has TRBV21-1 and TRBJ2-7; TRBD2, the D gene given by the table, was not confirmed from the DNA. TRBV21-1 corresponds to a pseudogene. This CDR3 region has 14 residues. CDR3 sequence: CASSPGGGHYEQYF. CDR3 in DNA: TGTGCCAGCAGCCCCGGGGGGGGTCACTACGAGCAGTACTTC.

V and J are TRBV18 and TRBJ2-7, with a possible D match to TRBD2 (6 bases). The CDR3 is 11 amino acids. V dropped 4 bases and J dropped 6 bases, with 7 bases sitting between them. CDR1 is KGHSH, CDR2 LQKENI, per germline. In nucleotides, the CDR3 is TGTGCCAGCTCACTGGGACTCGAGCAGTACTTC. Its translation is CASSLGLEQYF.

This clone was detected only a few times. The chain has TRBV5-1 and TRBJ1-5; 8 nucleotides agree with TRBD1. After removal of 0 bases from V and 5 bases from J, the junction contained 4 bases not matched to a gene. Germline lookup yields CDR1 SGHRS and CDR2 YFSETQ. CDR3 size: 15 residues. Here the CDR3 reads CASSLGTGLYQPQHF. The CDR3 region has the DNA TGCGCCAGCAGCTTGGGGACAGGGCTCTATCAGCCCCAGCATTTT. The full variable domain, in which reference TRBV5-1 and TRBJ1-5 provide the parts outside the CDR3, is KAGVTQTPRYLIKTRGQQVTLSCSPISGHRSVSWYQQTPGQGLQFLFEYFSETQRNKGNFPGRFSGRQFSNSRSEMNVSTLELGDSALYLCASSLGTGLYQPQHFGDGTRLSIL.

This clone showed up just once. One junction end disagrees with the germline gene, perhaps due to a read error. The chain uses TRBV6-1 and TRBJ2-7; tentative D call: TRBD1 (6 bases). The CDR3 contains 15 residues. Looked up from germline, CDR1 is MNHNS and CDR2 is SASEGT. CDR3 DNA: TGTGCCAGCAGTCTCGACAGGCCAGTCGACTACGGGCAGTACTTC. The encoded protein is CASSLDRPVDYGQYF.

This clone was recorded only once. The V gene is TRBV15, the J gene TRBJ2-5; D uncertain. Germline values: CDR1 LNHNV, CDR2 YYDKDF (reference sequence). Trimming took off 0 bases at V and 5 bases at J, with 7 bases between the two ends. CDR3 size: 13 residues. CDR3 loop: CATSRDPTETQYF. In DNA form, the CDR3 reads TGTGCCACCAGCAGAGATCCAACGGAGACCCAGTACTTC.

This chain connects TRBV7-9 to TRBJ2-4; D is perhaps TRBD2 (5 bases). Between the trimmed V and J ends, which lost 5 bases and 6 bases, there was a span of 11 bases. CDR1 is SEHNR and CDR2 is FQNEAQ in the germline V gene (reference sequence). The CDR3 loop spans 13 amino acids. In DNA form, the CDR3 reads TGTGCCAGCAGCCATAGCGCGGCAAACATTCAGTACTTC. Translated, it gives CASSHSAANIQYF.

The chain joins TRBV4-1 to TRBJ2-3; D perhaps matches TRBD2 (6 bases). Trimming removed 3 bases from V and 2 bases from J, with 12 bases in between. CDR1 is MGHRA, CDR2 YSYEKL, per germline. The CDR3 has 15 residues. CDR3 nucleotides: TGCGCCAGCAGCCATGGACTACCGTACACAGATACGCAGTATTTT. As protein: CASSHGLPYTDTQYF.

V gene TRBV7-9 combines with J gene TRBJ2-7; D remains unclear. This CDR3 is built from 11 residues. V was clipped by 3 bases and J by 4 bases, with 4 bases between them. Germline values: CDR1 SEHNR, CDR2 FQNEAQ (reference sequence). CDR3: CASSFSYEQYF. Written as DNA, the CDR3 is TGTGCCAGCAGCTTCAGTTACGAGCAGTACTTC.

The chain is built from TRBV11-3 and TRBJ2-1, with unresolved D. Trimming cost V 8 bases and J 5 bases, with 13 bases left between them. The CDR3 contains 13 residues. In germline, CDR1 is SGHNT, CDR2 YENEEA. The CDR3 DNA is TGTGCCAGCTCATCGGGCTACGACAATGAGCAGTTCTTC. Protein: CASSSGYDNEQFF.

This clone was counted a single time. The rearrangement uses TRBV29-1 and TRBJ1-1, with D perhaps matching TRBD1 (5 bases). The CDR3 consists of 15 residues. V dropped 2 bases and J dropped 1 base, with 14 bases sitting between them. Germline assignment: CDR1 SQVTM and CDR2 ANQGSEA. CDR3 loop: CSVERQGFGNTEAFF. The DNA of the CDR3 is TGCAGCGTTGAACGCCAGGGTTTCGGGAACACTGAAGCTTTCTTT.

The J gene is TRBJ2-2, the V gene TRBV6-6; tentatively, D is TRBD2 (5 bases). The V gene lost 6 bases and the J gene lost 7 bases, with 15 bases spanning the gap. From germline, CDR1 is MNHNY and CDR2 SVGAGI (reference sequence). The CDR3 has 14 amino acids. The CDR3 protein is CASSKTPRGGELFF. CDR3 bases: TGTGCCAGCAGCAAGACCCCCCGGGGCGGGGAGCTGTTTTTT.

The chain carries TRBV7-9 and TRBJ2-1; 8 positions match TRBD2. This CDR3 has 16 residues. Losses at the gene ends were 6 bases for V and 0 bases for J; bases not matched to a gene: 7. Germline V gene lookup returns CDR1 SEHNR and CDR2 FQNEAQ (reference sequence). CDR3 nucleotide sequence: TGTGCCAGCAGTAGTGAGCGGGAGAGCTCCTACAATGAGCAGTTCTTC. Its protein product is CASSSERESSYNEQFF.

The genes are TRBV5-1 and TRBJ2-1; D tentatively reads TRBD1 or TRBD2 (5 bases each). The V end was cut by 4 bases, the J end by 6 bases, with 17 bases between. The CDR3 extends over 15 amino acids. The V gene's germline CDR1 is SGHRS and CDR2 YFSETQ. The DNA of the CDR3 is TGCGCCAGCAGCCCTCCCCGGGACGGCATCAATGAGCAGTTCTTC. The encoded protein is CASSPPRDGINEQFF.

The table lists this clone with many counts. This chain uses TRBV5-6 with TRBJ1-1; possible D gene TRBD1, 5 bases. The length of the CDR3 is 15 residues. Trimming shortened V by 0 bases and J by 0 bases, and 9 bases separated the two germline ends. Per germline, CDR1 SGHDT and CDR2 YYEEEE. The CDR3 here is CASSLAGGMNTEAFF. The CDR3 nucleotides read TGTGCCAGCAGCTTGGCCGGGGGTATGAACACTGAAGCTTTCTTT.

Here the CDR3 reads CASSMITGFHEQYF. For the CDR3, the DNA is TGTGCCAGTAGTATGATAACAGGGTTCCACGAGCAGTACTTC. This chain connects TRBV19 to TRBJ2-7; possible D gene TRBD1, 6 bases. Trimming removed 3 bases from V and 5 bases from J, with 14 bases in between. This CDR3 spans 14 amino acids. Looked up from germline, CDR1 is LNHDA and CDR2 is SQIVND (reference sequence).

This sequence joins TRBV9 and TRBJ2-2, with TRBD1 matching 11 bases. After removal of 4 bases from V and 1 base from J, the junction contained 9 bases not matched to a gene. The CDR3 length is 18 residues. Germline V gene sequence: CDR1 SGDLS, CDR2 YYNGEE. CDR3: CASSPLGGTGGNTGELFF. CDR3 bases: TGTGCCAGCAGCCCCCTTGGGGGGACAGGGGGGAACACCGGGGAGCTGTTTTTT.

The J gene is TRBJ2-7, the V gene TRBV11-2, with D perhaps TRBD1 (6 bases). Germline lookup yields CDR1 SGHAT and CDR2 FQNNGV. The V end lost 3 bases, the J end lost 2 bases, and 8 bases lay between the germline ends. The CDR3 has 13 amino acids. DNA of the CDR3: TGTGCCAGCAGCTTGACAGGAACCTACGAGCAGTACTTC. Translating gives CASSLTGTYEQYF.

V usage is TRBV11-2 and J usage is TRBJ1-3, with D hard to call. The CDR3 spans 13 residues. Germline V gives CDR1 SGHAT, CDR2 FQNNGV. V lost 0 bases and J 5 bases, leaving 5 bases between the germline ends. DNA of the CDR3: TGTGCCAGCAGCTTAGATACCCGAAACACCATATATTTT. It codes for CASSLDTRNTIYF.